The present T cell receptor beta chain was sequenced within a study of blood T cell repertoires in COVID-19. About the research overall: Samples came from the United States, Italy and Spain, spanning acute and convalescent COVID-19. T cells, B-cell-depleted T cells, or PBMCs provided the cDNA or gDNA that served as material.

Per the original methods: From reference gene primer amplification, estimates of nucleated cell counts were derived. This table comes from immunoSEQ multiplex PCR, and its TCRdb copy is limited to in-frame clones, with some not included. The V and J calls and the clone size are those of that table, but D and trimming were determined from the DNA. The data hold 48,000 or so clones, with roughly 87% observed a single time. The CDR3 covers 15 residues. V gave up 3 bases and J gave up 0 bases, with 9 bases separating them. Per the germline V gene, CDR1 is LNHNV and CDR2 is YYDKDF (reference sequence). The sample consisted of peripheral blood. The TCR originated in a human donor in a cohort sampled during active COVID-19. This sequence joins TRBV15 and TRBJ2-1, with D maybe TRBD1 (6 bases). CDR3 bases: TGTGCCACCAGCAGCGGACAGAGCTCCTACAATGAGCAGTTCTTC. The encoded protein is CATSSGQSSYNEQFF.